Listed here is a single T cell receptor beta chain. The entry originates in a study of OX40 agonist ivuxolimab in advanced cancers. Study summary: The treatment was a fully human IgG2 OX40 agonist, ivuxolimab.

Only in-frame clones appear in the TCRdb table, and some are missing; sequencing was by immunoSEQ multiplex PCR. Of about 18,000 clones detected, roughly 88% appear once; the ten largest clones hold around 48%. J gave up 4 bases and V 3 bases, and 8 bases lay outside the gene matches. Germline V CDR1 and CDR2: MNHEY, SVGAGI. The CDR3 length is 15 residues. This clonotype was sampled from an adult with an advanced solid tumor such as melanoma, head and neck, liver or kidney cancer. This sequence joins TRBV6-5 and TRBJ2-7, with 8 bases matching TRBD2. This specimen consisted of CD4+ or CD8+ T cells sorted from blood, obtained in a trial of the OX40 agonist ivuxolimab. The CDR3 protein is CASSYAAGGGYEQYF. The CDR3 nucleotides are TGTGCCAGCAGTTATGCTGCGGGAGGAGGGTACGAGCAGTACTTC.